This T cell receptor (beta chain) stems from a study of immune heterogeneity within non-small cell lung tumors. The wider study: It was found that the tumors were several squamous cell carcinomas, more than eight non-squamous carcinomas and 1 not otherwise specified. Study findings and constraints: T-cell clonality in a given local region correlated moderately yet significantly with the local tumor mutational burden (R 0.3 to 0.4).

The TCR beta CDR3 region underwent multiplex PCR amplification with 32 V and 13 J primers. TCRdb analysed the multiplex PCR reads with MiXCR anew, one entry per CDR3 protein. Among around 20,000 distinct CDR3 sequences listed, 25% to 30% were seen once. V lost 2 bases to trimming and J lost 8 bases, with 13 bases between them. The CDR3 runs to 13 residues. Per germline, CDR1 SGHNT and CDR2 YYREEE (reference sequence). Template input was genomic DNA from bulk tumor (roughly 600 ng per sample). During surgery, several far-apart biopsies were obtained from every primary tumor. Curative surgery was performed on patients who had untreated, newly diagnosed non-small cell lung cancer. For this clonotype: Its antigen is unknown.

This TCR came from a man in his forties or fifties with non-small cell lung cancer. The source material was lung tumor tissue. The genes are TRBV5-4 and TRBJ1-2; D ambiguous. The CDR3 nucleotides are TGTGCCAGCAGCTTACAAGGGTCGGGGGGCTACACCTTC. Its protein product is CASSLQGSGGYTF.